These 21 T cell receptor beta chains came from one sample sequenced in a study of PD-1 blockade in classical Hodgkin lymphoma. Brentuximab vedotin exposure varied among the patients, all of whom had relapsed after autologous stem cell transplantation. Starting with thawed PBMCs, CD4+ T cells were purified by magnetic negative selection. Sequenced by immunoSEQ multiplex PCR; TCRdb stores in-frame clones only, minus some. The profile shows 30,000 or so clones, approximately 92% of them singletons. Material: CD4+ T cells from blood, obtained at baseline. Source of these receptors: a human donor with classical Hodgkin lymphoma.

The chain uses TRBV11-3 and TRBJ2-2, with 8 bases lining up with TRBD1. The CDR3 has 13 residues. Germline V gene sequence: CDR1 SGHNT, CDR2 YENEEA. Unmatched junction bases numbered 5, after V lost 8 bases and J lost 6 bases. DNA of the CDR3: TGTGCCAGCGGACTACAGGGGGCCGGGGAGCTGTTTTTT. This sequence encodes CASGLQGAGELFF.

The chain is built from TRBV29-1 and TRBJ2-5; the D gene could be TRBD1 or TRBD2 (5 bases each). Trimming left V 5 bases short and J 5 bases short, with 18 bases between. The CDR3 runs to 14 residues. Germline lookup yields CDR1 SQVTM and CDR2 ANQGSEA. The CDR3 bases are TGCAGCGTTCTCCCGGGACGAACACCCGAGACCCAGTACTTC. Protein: CSVLPGRTPETQYF.

DNA for the CDR3: TGTGCCAGCAGCTTAGCGAACGGAATGTATGGCTACACCTTC. Residues: CASSLANGMYGYTF. The rearrangement uses TRBV7-8 and TRBJ1-2; D not certain. V was pared by 0 bases and J by 5 bases, with 10 bases between. Looked up from germline, CDR1 is SGHVS and CDR2 is FQNEAQ. The CDR3 is 14 residues long. The full variable domain, in which reference TRBV7-8 and TRBJ1-2 provide the parts outside the CDR3, is GAGVSQSPRYKVAKRGQDVALRCDPISGHVSLFWYQQALGQGPEFLTYFQNEAQLDKSGLPSDRFFAERPEGSVSTLKIQRTQQEDSAVYLCASSLANGMYGYTFGSGTRLTVV.

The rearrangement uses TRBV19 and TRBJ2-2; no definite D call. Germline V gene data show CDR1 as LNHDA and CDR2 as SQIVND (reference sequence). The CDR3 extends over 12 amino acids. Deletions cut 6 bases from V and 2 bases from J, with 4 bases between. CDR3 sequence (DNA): TGTGCCAGTAGCCATAACACCGGGGAGCTGTTTTTT. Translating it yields CASSHNTGELFF.

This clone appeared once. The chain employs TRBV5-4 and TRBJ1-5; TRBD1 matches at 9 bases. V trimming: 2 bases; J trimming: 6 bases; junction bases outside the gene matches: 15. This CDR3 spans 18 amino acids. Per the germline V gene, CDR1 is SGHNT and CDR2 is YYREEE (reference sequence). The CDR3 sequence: CASSFGTGTQSGSQPQHF. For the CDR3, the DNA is TGTGCCAGCAGCTTCGGGACAGGGACTCAGAGTGGAAGTCAGCCCCAGCATTTT.

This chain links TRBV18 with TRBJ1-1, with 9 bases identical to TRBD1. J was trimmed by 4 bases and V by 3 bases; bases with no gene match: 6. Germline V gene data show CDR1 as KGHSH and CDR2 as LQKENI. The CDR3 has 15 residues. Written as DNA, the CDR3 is TGTGCCAGCTCACCTCGACAGGGGGGGAGCACTGAAGCTTTCTTT. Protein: CASSPRQGGSTEAFF.

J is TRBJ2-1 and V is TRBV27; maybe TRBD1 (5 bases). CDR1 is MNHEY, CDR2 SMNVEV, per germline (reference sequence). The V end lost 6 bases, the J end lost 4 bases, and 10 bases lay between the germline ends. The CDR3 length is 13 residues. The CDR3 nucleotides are TGTGCCAGCAGGGGGCCACCGTACAATGAGCAGTTCTTC. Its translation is CASRGPPYNEQFF.

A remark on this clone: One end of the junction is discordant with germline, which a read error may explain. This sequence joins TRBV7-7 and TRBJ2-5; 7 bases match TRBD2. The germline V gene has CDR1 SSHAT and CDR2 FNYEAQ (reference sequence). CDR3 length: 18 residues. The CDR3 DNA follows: TGTGCTAGCAGCTTAGAGGGGTCCTTTTCTAGCGGACAAGAGACCCAGTACTTC. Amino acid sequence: CASSLEGSFSSGQETQYF.

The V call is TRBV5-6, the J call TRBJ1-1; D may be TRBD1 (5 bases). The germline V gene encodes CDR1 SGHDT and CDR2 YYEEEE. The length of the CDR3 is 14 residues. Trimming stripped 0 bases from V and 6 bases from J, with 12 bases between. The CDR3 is CASSLVGLAAEAFF. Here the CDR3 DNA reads TGTGCCAGCAGCTTGGTGGGACTAGCGGCTGAAGCTTTCTTT.

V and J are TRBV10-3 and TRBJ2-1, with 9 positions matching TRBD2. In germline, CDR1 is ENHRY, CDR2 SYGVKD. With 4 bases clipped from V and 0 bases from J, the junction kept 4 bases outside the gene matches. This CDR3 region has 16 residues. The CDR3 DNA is TGTGCCATCAGTGGACTAGCGGAGAGCTCCTACAATGAGCAGTTCTTC. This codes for CAISGLAESSYNEQFF.

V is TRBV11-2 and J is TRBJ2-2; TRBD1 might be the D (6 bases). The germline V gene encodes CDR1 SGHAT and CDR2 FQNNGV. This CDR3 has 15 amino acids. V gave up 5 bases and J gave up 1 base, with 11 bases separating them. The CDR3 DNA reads TGTGCCAGCAGCCTGGGACAACTGAACACCGGGGAGCTGTTTTTT. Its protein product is CASSLGQLNTGELFF.

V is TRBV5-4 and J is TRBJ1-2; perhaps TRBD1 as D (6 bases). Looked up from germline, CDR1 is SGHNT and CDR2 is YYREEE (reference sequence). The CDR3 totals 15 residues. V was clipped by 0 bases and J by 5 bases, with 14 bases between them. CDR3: CASSLEDRKPYGYTF. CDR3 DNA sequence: TGTGCCAGCAGCTTGGAGGACAGAAAGCCTTATGGCTACACCTTC.

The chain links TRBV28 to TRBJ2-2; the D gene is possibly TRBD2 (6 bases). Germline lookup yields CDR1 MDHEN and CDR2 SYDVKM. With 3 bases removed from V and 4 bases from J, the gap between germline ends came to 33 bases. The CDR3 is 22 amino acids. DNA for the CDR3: TGTGCCAGCAGTTTTTCATGGGACTCCAGGCACAACTTAGCGGAGATCACCGGGGAGCTGTTTTTT. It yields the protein CASSFSWDSRHNLAEITGELFF.

The CDR3 region is CASSLFSRGRTEAFF. As DNA, the CDR3 is TGTGCCAGCAGTTTATTTAGCCGGGGGCGCACTGAAGCTTTCTTT. The chain links TRBV28 to TRBJ1-1; possibly TRBD1 for D (6 bases). The V end lost 1 base, the J end lost 4 bases, and 13 bases lay between the germline ends. CDR3 size: 15 residues. Germline V gene lookup returns CDR1 MDHEN and CDR2 SYDVKM.

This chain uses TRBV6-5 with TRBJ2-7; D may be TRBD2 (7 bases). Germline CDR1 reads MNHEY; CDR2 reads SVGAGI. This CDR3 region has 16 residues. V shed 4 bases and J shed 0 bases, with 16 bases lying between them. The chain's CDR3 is CASSSFGGASSYEQYF. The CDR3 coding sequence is TGTGCCAGCAGTTCCTTTGGGGGGGCAAGCTCCTACGAGCAGTACTTC.

CDR3: CAWRRQINTEAFF. The CDR3 DNA reads as TGTGCCTGGAGGAGACAAATAAACACTGAAGCTTTCTTT. V and J are TRBV30 and TRBJ1-1; D ambiguous. Germline V gives CDR1 GTSNPN, CDR2 SVGIG (reference sequence). Trimming pared 3 bases from V and 2 bases from J, leaving 10 bases between. CDR3 length: 13 amino acids.

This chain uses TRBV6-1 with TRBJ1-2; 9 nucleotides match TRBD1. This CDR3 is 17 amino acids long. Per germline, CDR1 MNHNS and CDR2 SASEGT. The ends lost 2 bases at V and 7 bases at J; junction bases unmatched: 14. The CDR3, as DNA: TGTGCCAGCAGTGAATTTGCGTCCCGGGACAGGGAACGTGGCTACACCTTC. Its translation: CASSEFASRDRERGYTF.

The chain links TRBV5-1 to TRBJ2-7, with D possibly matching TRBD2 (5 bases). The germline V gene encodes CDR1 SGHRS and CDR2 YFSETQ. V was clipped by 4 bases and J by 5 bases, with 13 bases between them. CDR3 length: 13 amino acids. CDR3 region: CASSPLVPHEQYF. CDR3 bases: TGCGCCAGCAGCCCACTAGTTCCCCACGAGCAGTACTTC.

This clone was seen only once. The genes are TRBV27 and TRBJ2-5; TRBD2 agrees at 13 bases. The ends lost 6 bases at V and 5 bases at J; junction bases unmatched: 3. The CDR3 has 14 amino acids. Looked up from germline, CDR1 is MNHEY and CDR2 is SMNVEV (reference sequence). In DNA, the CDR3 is TGTGCCAGCAGACGGACTAGCGGGAGTGAGACCCAGTACTTC. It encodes CASRRTSGSETQYF.

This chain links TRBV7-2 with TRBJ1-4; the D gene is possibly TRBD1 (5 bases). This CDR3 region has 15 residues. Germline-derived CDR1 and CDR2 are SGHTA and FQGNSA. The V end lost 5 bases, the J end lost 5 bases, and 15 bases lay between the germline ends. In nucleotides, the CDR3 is TGTGCCAGCAGCATGCGGGACGGCCGGAATGAAAAACTGTTTTTT. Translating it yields CASSMRDGRNEKLFF. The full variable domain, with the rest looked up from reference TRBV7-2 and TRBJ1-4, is GAGVSQSPSNKVTEKGKDVELRCDPISGHTALYWYRQSLGQGLEFLIYFQGNSAPDKSGLPSDRFSAERTGGSVSTLTIQRTQQEDSAVYLCASSMRDGRNEKLFFGSGTQLSVL.

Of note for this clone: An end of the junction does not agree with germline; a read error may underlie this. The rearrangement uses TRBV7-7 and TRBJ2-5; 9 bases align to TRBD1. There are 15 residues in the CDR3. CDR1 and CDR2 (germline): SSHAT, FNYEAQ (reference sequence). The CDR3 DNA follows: TGTGCTAGCAGCTCGGGACAGGGAAGGTGGGAGACCCAGTACTTC. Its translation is CASSSGQGRWETQYF. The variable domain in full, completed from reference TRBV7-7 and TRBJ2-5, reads GAGVSQSPRYKVTKRGQDVTLRCDPISSHATLYWYQQALGQGPEFLTYFNYEAQPDKSGLPSDRFSAERPEGSISTLTIQRTEQRDSAMYRCASSSGQGRWETQYFGPGTRLLVL.